A selection of T cell receptor beta chains follows, all from one sample in a study of OX40 agonist ivuxolimab in advanced cancers. Clones were sequenced by immunoSEQ multiplex PCR, and TCRdb holds only the in-frame ones, with some missing. The sample comprises tens of thousands of clones, 77% of which are singletons, and roughly 18% rests with the top ten. The sample in question was CD4+ or CD8+ T cells sorted from blood, obtained in a trial of the OX40 agonist ivuxolimab. The receptors come from an adult with an advanced solid tumor such as melanoma, head and neck, liver or kidney cancer. Both conserved end residues are part of each CDR3. The order of the fields is V gene, D gene, clone size, J gene, CDR3 protein, CDR3 DNA. D genes are given only for firm matches. Expanded clones are given a class, and other clones once, few, many or no size at all.

TRBV30	.	.	TRBJ2-4	CAWSRGNSGANLAKNIQYF	TGTGCCTGGAGTAGGGGGAACAGCGGGGCGAACCTAGCCAAAAACATTCAGTACTTC
TRBV5-4	.	.	TRBJ1-1	CASSLTGRNTEAFF	TGTGCCAGCAGCTTGACAGGGAGGAACACTGAAGCTTTCTTT
TRBV28	.	medium-sized	TRBJ1-2	CASSLDPVGTYGYTF	TGTGCCAGCAGTTTAGACCCAGTGGGGACATATGGCTACACCTTC
TRBV10-3	.	.	TRBJ1-5	CAISLEGSNQPQHF	TGTGCCATCAGTCTAGAGGGGAGCAATCAGCCCCAGCATTTT
TRBV27	TRBD1	.	TRBJ2-2	CATRKGQGGYGGELFF	TGTGCCACCCGAAAAGGACAGGGGGGGTATGGCGGGGAGCTGTTTTTT
TRBV19	.	.	TRBJ1-2	CASSIRGAVYGYTF	TGTGCCAGTAGTATACGGGGGGCGGTCTATGGCTACACCTTC
TRBV11-2	.	.	TRBJ1-5	CASSRGRSNQPQHF	TGTGCCAGCAGCCGTGGACGATCTAATCAGCCCCAGCATTTT
TRBV5-1	.	.	TRBJ2-3	CASSLATVTDTQYF	TGCGCCAGCAGCTTGGCGACTGTCACAGATACGCAGTATTTT
TRBV28	.	.	TRBJ1-2	CASSSTLTEDYGYTF	TGTGCCAGCAGTTCAACTCTGACAGAAGACTATGGCTACACCTTC
TRBV7-3	TRBD2	.	TRBJ2-1	CASSAYLADPYNEQFF	TGTGCCAGCAGCGCCTATCTAGCGGACCCCTACAATGAGCAGTTCTTC
TRBV27	.	.	TRBJ2-5	CASSLKGRGQETQYF	TGTGCCAGCAGTTTGAAGGGTAGGGGCCAAGAGACCCAGTACTTC
TRBV5-6	TRBD1	.	TRBJ2-3	CASSLGGQGLDTQYF	TGTGCCAGCAGCTTGGGGGGACAGGGGTTAGATACGCAGTATTTT
TRBV4-2	TRBD2	.	TRBJ2-5	CASSQDASGRAGEQYF	TGTGCCAGCAGCCAAGATGCCAGCGGGAGGGCGGGGGAGCAGTACTTC
TRBV10-3	.	few	TRBJ2-3	CAISSVSADTQYF	TGTGCCATCAGTAGCGTTTCGGCAGATACGCAGTATTTT
TRBV7-2	TRBD1	.	TRBJ1-2	CASSLVSGTVGYGYTF	TGTGCCAGCAGCTTAGTTTCAGGGACAGTCGGCTATGGCTACACCTTC
TRBV18	.	few	TRBJ1-3	CASSPETGYGNTIYF	TGTGCCAGCTCACCCGAAACAGGGTATGGAAACACCATATATTTT
TRBV6-6	TRBD1	.	TRBJ1-4	CASSSSQGADEKLFF	TGTGCCAGCAGTTCTTCTCAGGGGGCTGATGAAAAACTGTTTTTT
TRBV30	.	.	TRBJ1-2	CAWVEQGLKGYTF	TGTGCCTGGGTCGAACAGGGACTCAAGGGCTACACCTTC
TRBV19	TRBD1	.	TRBJ2-3	CASGTATSSTDTQYF	TGTGCCAGCGGGACAGCCACATCTAGCACAGATACGCAGTATTTT
TRBV28	.	.	TRBJ2-6	CASSLTESSGANVLTF	TGTGCCAGCAGTTTGACGGAGAGCTCTGGGGCCAACGTCCTGACTTTC
TRBV9	.	.	TRBJ1-4	CASSPRGDLLRGEKLFF	TGTGCCAGCAGCCCCCGAGGAGACCTTCTGAGAGGTGAAAAACTGTTTTTT
TRBV28	.	.	TRBJ1-2	CASSSSGADYGYTF	TGTGCCAGCAGTTCCTCGGGGGCGGACTATGGCTACACCTTC
TRBV2	.	once	TRBJ2-2	CASSEEGVGELFF	TGTGCCAGCAGTGAAGAGGGCGTCGGGGAGCTGTTTTTT
TRBV7-2	.	.	TRBJ1-2	CASSLERVYGYTF	TGTGCCAGCAGCTTAGAGAGGGTTTATGGCTACACCTTC
TRBV7-8	TRBD2	once	TRBJ2-1	CASSPGVAGGVGQQFF	TGTGCCAGCAGCCCAGGGGTTGCGGGAGGGGTTGGGCAGCAGTTCTTC
TRBV6-5	.	.	TRBJ2-6	CASSLGGDSGANVLTF	TGTGCCAGCAGTTTGGGGGGCGACTCTGGGGCCAACGTCCTGACTTTC
TRBV25-1	.	.	TRBJ1-2	CASSEGSAGNYGYTF	TGTGCCAGCAGTGAGGGGTCAGCCGGGAACTATGGCTACACCTTC
TRBV28	.	.	TRBJ2-3	CASSFGTLTDTQYF	TGTGCCAGCAGTTTCGGGACTTTAACAGATACGCAGTATTTT
TRBV7-6	TRBD1	.	TRBJ1-2	CASSLAPGQGYGYTF	TGTGCCAGCAGCTTAGCCCCGGGACAGGGGTATGGCTACACCTTC
TRBV11-2	.	.	TRBJ2-1	CASSHPGTPNEQFF	TGTGCCAGCAGCCATCCAGGGACCCCCAATGAGCAGTTCTTC
TRBV9	TRBD1	.	TRBJ1-2	CASSAGDSRKAGYTF	TGTGCCAGCAGCGCGGGGGACAGCCGTAAGGCCGGCTACACCTTC
TRBV5-4	TRBD2	.	TRBJ2-1	CASSTYLAGGPANEQFF	TGTGCCAGCAGCACCTATTTAGCGGGAGGGCCTGCAAATGAGCAGTTCTTC
TRBV6-1	.	.	TRBJ1-5	CASSDWENSSQPQHF	TGTGCCAGCAGTGACTGGGAGAATAGCAGTCAGCCCCAGCATTTT
TRBV7-9	.	.	TRBJ2-3	CASSAIRGGTDTQYF	TGTGCCAGCAGCGCTATACGGGGAGGCACAGATACGCAGTATTTT
TRBV7-6	TRBD2	.	TRBJ2-2	CASSSSGGVLTGELFF	TGTGCCAGCAGCTCGAGCGGGGGGGTTCTAACCGGGGAGCTGTTTTTT
TRBV5-1	TRBD2	.	TRBJ2-7	CASSLAAGGEQYF	TGCGCCAGCAGCTTGGCCGCGGGAGGCGAGCAGTACTTC
TRBV4-1	.	.	TRBJ2-3	CASSVRETDTQYF	TGCGCCAGCAGCGTACGGGAGACAGATACGCAGTATTTT
TRBV27	.	.	TRBJ1-6	CASSLGTYLNSPLHF	TGTGCCAGCAGTTTAGGGACATATTTAAATTCACCCCTCCACTTT
TRBV5-4	.	few	TRBJ2-1	CASSDPSGGGFGEQFF	TGTGCCAGCAGCGACCCCAGTGGGGGCGGTTTCGGGGAGCAGTTCTTC
TRBV11-1	.	.	TRBJ1-1	CASSPTERNTEAFF	TGTGCCAGCAGCCCGACAGAGAGGAACACTGAAGCTTTCTTT
TRBV30	.	few	TRBJ1-2	CARMSIYGYTF	TGTGCTCGAATGTCCATTTATGGCTACACCTTC
TRBV5-1	.	.	TRBJ2-7	CASSSTRPDSRSSYEQYF	TGCGCCAGCAGCTCCACAAGACCCGACAGCCGCAGCTCCTACGAGCAGTACTTC
TRBV11-2	TRBD1	.	TRBJ2-1	CASRRTDRGEQFF	TGTGCCAGCAGGAGAACCGACAGGGGTGAGCAGTTCTTC
TRBV28	.	once	TRBJ1-2	CASSTGLYGYTF	TGTGCCAGCAGTACCGGACTATATGGCTACACCTTC
TRBV4-3	.	.	TRBJ2-7	CASSQGAGAYEQYF	TGCGCCAGCAGCCAAGGGGCAGGGGCCTACGAGCAGTACTTC
TRBV9	TRBD2	.	TRBJ2-1	CASSPGLAGGPRNNEQFF	TGTGCCAGCAGCCCAGGACTAGCGGGAGGGCCTCGCAACAATGAGCAGTTCTTC
TRBV7-9	.	.	TRBJ2-7	CASSLAGGGSYEQYF	TGTGCCAGCAGCTTAGCCGGTGGGGGCTCTTACGAGCAGTACTTC
TRBV15	TRBD1	.	TRBJ1-2	CATSREGAGYGCTF	TGTGCCACCAGCAGGGAGGGGGCTGGCTATGGCTGCACCTTC
TRBV5-1	.	.	TRBJ2-5	CASSFDETQYF	TGCGCCAGCAGCTTCGATGAGACCCAGTACTTC
TRBV2	.	few	TRBJ2-3	CASSADHGVDTQYF	TGTGCCAGCAGCGCGGACCACGGGGTGGATACGCAGTATTTT
TRBV27	TRBD1	.	TRBJ2-7	CASVPSGGNVYF	TGTGCCAGTGTGCCATCAGGGGGCAATGTGTACTTC
TRBV10-1	.	once	TRBJ2-5	CASSESTWGQETQYF	TGCGCCAGCAGTGAGTCTACCTGGGGCCAAGAGACCCAGTACTTC
TRBV28	TRBD1	.	TRBJ1-1	CANSAPGQRTEAFF	TGTGCCAACTCCGCCCCGGGACAGAGGACCGAAGCTTTCTTT
TRBV6-1	.	.	TRBJ1-5	CASRTAGGGNQPQHF	TGTGCCAGCAGGACCGCCGGGGGAGGCAATCAGCCCCAGCATTTT
TRBV13	TRBD2	once	TRBJ2-2	CASSPSGRDTGELFF	TGTGCCAGCAGCCCGAGCGGGAGGGACACCGGGGAGCTGTTTTTT
TRBV7-2	.	once	TRBJ2-2	CASRVGDTGELFF	TGTGCCAGCAGGGTCGGGGACACCGGGGAGCTGTTTTTT
TRBV25-1	.	once	TRBJ2-7	CASSRVYEQYF	TGTGCCAGCAGCAGGGTCTACGAGCAGTACTTC